This TCR beta chain was observed in a study of cytomegalovirus exposure and HLA in healthy donors. Germline CDR1 reads SEHNR; CDR2 reads FQNEAQ (reference sequence). Trimming left V 8 bases short and J 5 bases short, with 10 bases between. The CDR3 is 11 amino acids. In the PCR, 60 Vbeta and 13 Jbeta primers were used. Some clones are missing from TCRdb's copy, which holds only in-frame ones; the method was immunoSEQ multiplex PCR. The sample has around 110,000 clones, about 69% seen once. The sample comprised PBMCs. This chain links TRBV7-9 with TRBJ2-7; tentative D call: TRBD2 (5 bases). This sequence was found in a woman aged 18-29 years in good health and CMV-seronegative. In DNA, the CDR3 is TGTGCCAGCCGCTACGGGGACGAGCAGTACTTC. Protein: CASRYGDEQYF. The full variable domain, completed using reference TRBV7-9 and TRBJ2-7, is DTGVSQNPRHKITKRGQNVTFRCDPISEHNRLYWYRQTLGQGPEFLTYFQNEAQLEKSRLLSDRFSAERPKGSFSTLEIQRTEQGDSAMYLCASRYGDEQYFGPGTRLTVT.